The 4 T cell receptor beta chains reported below all come from one sample, sequenced in a study of T cells in Graves' hyperthyroidism and ophthalmopathy (dated by TCRdb to about 2019). The protocol used for the library was multiplex PCR. Sequencing relied on an Illumina HiSeq 2000. The TCR beta CDR3 regions were amplified from the RNA transcripts. A first-round RT-PCR of the TCR CDR3 used the HTBI primer set with the Qiagen OneStep RT-PCR kit. Clones were called with MiXCR by TCRdb after fastp trimmed the public reads at Q25, and only in-frame beta chains were retained. Rows matching on CDR3 protein sequence are summarized as one entry with the most common DNA and genes. The sample data list some 460,000 distinct CDR3 sequences, and around 14% of these were observed just once. The ten largest clonotypes hold over 7.5% of the sample. Sample: blood. The receptor source for this set is a young woman with Graves' hyperthyroidism.

V gene TRBV18 combines with J gene TRBJ2-6, with D possibly TRBD1 on 6 matching bases. Deletions cut 2 bases from V and 4 bases from J, with 15 bases between. Per germline, CDR1 KGHSH and CDR2 LQKENI. This CDR3 contains 17 residues. The CDR3 region is CASSPIPGASGANVLTF. The CDR3 DNA sequence: TGTGCCAGCTCACCAATACCAGGGGCGTCGGGGGCCAACGTCCTGACTTTC.

This clonotype was detected many times. The V and J genes are TRBV19 and TRBJ2-7; tentative D call: TRBD1 (5 bases). The V end lost 6 bases, the J end lost 3 bases, and 18 bases lay between the germline ends. The length of the CDR3 is 15 residues. Germline values: CDR1 LNHDA, CDR2 SQIVND (reference sequence). Written as DNA, the CDR3 is TGTGCCAGTAGGGAACCCAGGGTACCCCACTACGAGCAGTACTTC. This codes for CASREPRVPHYEQYF.

This clonotype came up many times. V is TRBV3-1 and J is TRBJ2-3; D is uncertain. The CDR3 runs to 13 residues. V was shortened by 1 base and J by 0 bases, with 2 bases between the two germline ends. Germline V lookup: CDR1 LGHDT, CDR2 YNNKEL (reference sequence). CDR3 coding DNA: TGTGCCAGCAGCCAAGCCAGCACAGATACGCAGTATTTT. It codes for CASSQASTDTQYF.

This clonotype was seen many times. J is TRBJ2-7 and V is TRBV6-1; D not resolved. CDR3 length: 14 amino acids. The V end lost 7 bases, the J end lost 6 bases, and 19 bases lay between the germline ends. The V gene's germline CDR1 is MNHNS and CDR2 SASEGT. CDR3 region: CASTLNRRSREQYF. DNA of the CDR3: TGTGCCAGCACTCTTAATCGCAGGTCTCGCGAGCAGTACTTC.